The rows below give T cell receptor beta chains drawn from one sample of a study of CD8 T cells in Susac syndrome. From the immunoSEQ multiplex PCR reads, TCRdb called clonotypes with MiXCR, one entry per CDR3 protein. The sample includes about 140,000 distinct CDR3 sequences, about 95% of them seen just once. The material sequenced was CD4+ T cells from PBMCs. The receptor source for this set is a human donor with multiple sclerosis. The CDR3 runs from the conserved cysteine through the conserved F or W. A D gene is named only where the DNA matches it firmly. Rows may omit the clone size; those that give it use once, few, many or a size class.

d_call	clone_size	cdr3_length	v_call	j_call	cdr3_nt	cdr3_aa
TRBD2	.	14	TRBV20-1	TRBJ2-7	TGCAGTGCTAGTCTACTAGCGGGAGTCGAGGAGCAGTACTTC	CSASLLAGVEEQYF
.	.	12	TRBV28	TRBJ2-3	TGTGCCAGCAGTGCAGGCACAGATACGCAGTATTTT	CASSAGTDTQYF
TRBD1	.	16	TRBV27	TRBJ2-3	TGTGCCAGCAGTTTAGGACAGGGGGCGGGTTGGGATACGCAGTATTTT	CASSLGQGAGWDTQYF
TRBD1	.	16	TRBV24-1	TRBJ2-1	TGTGCCACCAGTGACCCGGACAGGGCTCCAGAGTATGAGCAGTTCTTC	CATSDPDRAPEYEQFF
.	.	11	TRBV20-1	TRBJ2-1	TGCAGTGCTGATGGGGGTCATGAGCAGTTCTTC	CSADGGHEQFF
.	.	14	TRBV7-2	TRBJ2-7	TGTGCCAGCAGCCCCAGCCTTAATACCTACGAGCAGTACTTC	CASSPSLNTYEQYF
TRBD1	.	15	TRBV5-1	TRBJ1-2	TGCGCCAGCAAAGGGACAGGGGGCGTAGTAGGTGGCTACACCTTC	CASKGTGGVVGGYTF
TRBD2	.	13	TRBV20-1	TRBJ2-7	TGCAGTGCAGAGGTAGCGGGAATCGGCGAGCAGTACTTC	CSAEVAGIGEQYF
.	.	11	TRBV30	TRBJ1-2	TGTGCCTGGAGTGTACCTGGGGGGAACACCTTC	CAWSVPGGNTF
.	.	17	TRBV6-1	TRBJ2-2	TGTGCCAGCAACACAGGGAGCGGGACACTGAACACCGGGGAGCTGTTTTTT	CASNTGSGTLNTGELFF
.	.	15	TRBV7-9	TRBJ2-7	TGTGCCAGCAGCTTAGAAGCTCTGAGGGGGATCGAGCAGTACTTC	CASSLEALRGIEQYF
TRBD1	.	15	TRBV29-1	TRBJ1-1	TGCAGCGTTGATTGGGTGACAGGGGGGAACACTGAAGCTTTCTTT	CSVDWVTGGNTEAFF
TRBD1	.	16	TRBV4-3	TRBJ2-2	TGCGCCAGCAGCAAAGACAGGGAGTCTTTTACCGGGGAGCTGTTTTTT	CASSKDRESFTGELFF
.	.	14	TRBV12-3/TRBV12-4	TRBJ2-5	TGTGCCAGCACCTCAGGAGGGGGTACGAAGACCCAGTACTTC	CASTSGGGTKTQYF
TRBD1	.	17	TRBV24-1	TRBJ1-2	TGTGCCACCAGTGATCCGCGCAAAGGGACAGCGGAGAGTGGCTACACCTTC	CATSDPRKGTAESGYTF
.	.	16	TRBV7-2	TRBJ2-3	TGTGCCAGCAGCTTATGGGGGACCAGCAGCACAGATACGCAGTATTTT	CASSLWGTSSTDTQYF
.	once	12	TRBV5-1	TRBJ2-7	TGCGCCAGCAGCTTGTCGCAGGGCGCGCAGTACTTC	CASSLSQGAQYF
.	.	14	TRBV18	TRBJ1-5	TGTGCCAGCTCACCATCAAGGGGAAACGAGCCCCAGCATTTT	CASSPSRGNEPQHF
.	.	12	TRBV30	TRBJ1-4	TGTGCCTTGGAAGGGCGTAATGAAAAACTGTTTTTT	CALEGRNEKLFF
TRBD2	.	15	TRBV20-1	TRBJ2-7	TGCAGTGCTAGAGGGCCAGCGGGAGGCAAGGTCGAGCAGTACTTC	CSARGPAGGKVEQYF
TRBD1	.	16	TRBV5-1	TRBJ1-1	TGCGCCAGCAGCCTAGGGACAGGTGGTGGCGGCACTGAAGCTTTCTTT	CASSLGTGGGGTEAFF
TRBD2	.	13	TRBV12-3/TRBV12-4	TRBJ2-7	TGTGCCAGCAGTTTCAGCGGGGGGTACGAGCAGTACTTC	CASSFSGGYEQYF
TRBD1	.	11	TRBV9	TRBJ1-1	TGTGCCAGCCGTGGGACAGATGAAGCTTTCTTT	CASRGTDEAFF
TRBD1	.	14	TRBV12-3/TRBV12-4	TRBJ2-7	TGTGCCAGCAGTAAGGACAGGGGCGCCTACGAGCAGTACTTC	CASSKDRGAYEQYF
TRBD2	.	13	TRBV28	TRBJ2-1	TGTGCCAGCAGTCGGGGGGGGGCCGATGAGCAGTTCTTC	CASSRGGADEQFF
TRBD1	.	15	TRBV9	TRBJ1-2	TGTGCCAGCAGCGGGGAGACAGGGCTCAACTATGGCTACACCTTC	CASSGETGLNYGYTF
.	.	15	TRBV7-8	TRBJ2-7	TGTGCCAGCAGCTTAATACAGGGGACTTCCTACGAGCAGTACTTC	CASSLIQGTSYEQYF
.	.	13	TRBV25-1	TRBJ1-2	TGTGCCAGCAGTGACAGGGACCTCGGCGGCTACACCTTC	CASSDRDLGGYTF
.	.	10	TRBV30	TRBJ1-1	TGTGCCTTGGGGGTAGTTGAAGCTTTCTTT	CALGVVEAFF
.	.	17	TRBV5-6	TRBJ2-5	TGTGCCAGCAGCTTGTTATGGGAAAGCGGTACCGAAGAGACCCAGTACTTC	CASSLLWESGTEETQYF
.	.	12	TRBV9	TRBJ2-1	TGTGCCAGCAGCGTAAACGAGGGTGAGCAGTTCTTC	CASSVNEGEQFF
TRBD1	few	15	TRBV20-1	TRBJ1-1	TGCAGTGCTAGAGATCGGGGGACAGGCAACACTGAAGCTTTCTTT	CSARDRGTGNTEAFF
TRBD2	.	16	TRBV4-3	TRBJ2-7	TGCGCCAGCAGCCAAGCTCTGACTAGCGGGGGTTACGAGCAGTACTTC	CASSQALTSGGYEQYF